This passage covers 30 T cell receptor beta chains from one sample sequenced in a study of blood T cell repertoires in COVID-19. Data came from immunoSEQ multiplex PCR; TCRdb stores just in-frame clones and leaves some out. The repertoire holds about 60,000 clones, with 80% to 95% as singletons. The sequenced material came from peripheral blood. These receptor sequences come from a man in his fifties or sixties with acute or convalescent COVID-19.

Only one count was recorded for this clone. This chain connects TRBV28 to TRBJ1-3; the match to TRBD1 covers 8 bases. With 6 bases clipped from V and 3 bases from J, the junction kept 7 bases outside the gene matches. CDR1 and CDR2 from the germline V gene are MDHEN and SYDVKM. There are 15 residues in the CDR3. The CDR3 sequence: CASRPTDRGGNTIYF. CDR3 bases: TGTGCCAGCAGGCCGACTGACAGGGGTGGAAACACCATATATTTT.

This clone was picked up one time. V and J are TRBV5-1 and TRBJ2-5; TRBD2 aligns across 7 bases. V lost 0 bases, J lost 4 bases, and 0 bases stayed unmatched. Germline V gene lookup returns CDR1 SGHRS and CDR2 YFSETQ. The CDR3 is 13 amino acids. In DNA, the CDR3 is TGCGCCAGCAGCTTGGCGGGAGGAGAGACCCAGTACTTC. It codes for CASSLAGGETQYF.

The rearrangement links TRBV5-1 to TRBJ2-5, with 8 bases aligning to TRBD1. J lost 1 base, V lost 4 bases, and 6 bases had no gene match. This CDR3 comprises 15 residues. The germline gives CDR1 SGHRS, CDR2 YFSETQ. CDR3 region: CASSTDTGGQETQYF. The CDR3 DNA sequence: TGCGCCAGCAGCACCGATACAGGGGGCCAAGAGACCCAGTACTTC.

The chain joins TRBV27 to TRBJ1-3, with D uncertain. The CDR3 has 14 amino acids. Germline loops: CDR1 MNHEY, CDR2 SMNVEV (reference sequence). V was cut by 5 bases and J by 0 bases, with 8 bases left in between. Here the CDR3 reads CASSLAFSGNTIYF. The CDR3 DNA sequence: TGTGCCAGCAGTCTAGCCTTCTCTGGAAACACCATATATTTT.

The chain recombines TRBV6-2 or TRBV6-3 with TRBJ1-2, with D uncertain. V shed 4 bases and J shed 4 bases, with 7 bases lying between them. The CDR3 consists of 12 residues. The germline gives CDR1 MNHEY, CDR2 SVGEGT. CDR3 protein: CASSSTGYGYTF. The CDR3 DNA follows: TGTGCCAGCAGTTCGACGGGCTATGGCTACACCTTC.

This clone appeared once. The CDR3 bases are TGTGCCAGCAGGGTGGCAGGAGGCGGAAACACCATATATTTT. This sequence encodes CASRVAGGGNTIYF. This rearrangement joins TRBV5-8 to TRBJ1-3; D unclear. V gave up 5 bases and J gave up 4 bases, with 13 bases separating them. Looked up from germline, CDR1 is SGHTS and CDR2 is YDEGEE. The CDR3 loop spans 14 amino acids. Complete variable domain (other parts from reference TRBV5-8 and TRBJ1-3): EAGVTQSPTHLIKTRGQQATLRCSPISGHTSVYWYQQALGLGLQFLLWYDEGEERNRGNFPPRFSGRQFPNYSSELNVNALELEDSALYLCASRVAGGGNTIYFGEGSWLTVV.

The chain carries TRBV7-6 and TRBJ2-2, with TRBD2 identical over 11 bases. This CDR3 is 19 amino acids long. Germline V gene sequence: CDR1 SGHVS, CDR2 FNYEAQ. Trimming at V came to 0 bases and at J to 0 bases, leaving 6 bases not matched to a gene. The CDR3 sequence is CASSLAKGLADSNTGELFF. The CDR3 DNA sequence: TGTGCCAGCAGCTTAGCGAAGGGACTAGCGGACTCGAACACCGGGGAGCTGTTTTTT.

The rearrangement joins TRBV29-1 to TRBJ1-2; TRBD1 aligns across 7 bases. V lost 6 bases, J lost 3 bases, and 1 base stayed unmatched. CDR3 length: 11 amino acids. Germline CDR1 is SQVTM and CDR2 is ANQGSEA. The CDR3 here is CSVGTDYGYTF. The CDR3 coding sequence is TGCAGCGTCGGGACAGACTATGGCTACACCTTC.

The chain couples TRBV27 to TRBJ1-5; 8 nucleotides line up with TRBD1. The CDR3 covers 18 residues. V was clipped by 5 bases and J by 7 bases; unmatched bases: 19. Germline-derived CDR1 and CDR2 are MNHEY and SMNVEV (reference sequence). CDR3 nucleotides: TGTGCCAGCAGTCCACAAACCATCGGGACAGGAGGGAGCCAGCCCCAGCATTTT. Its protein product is CASSPQTIGTGGSQPQHF.

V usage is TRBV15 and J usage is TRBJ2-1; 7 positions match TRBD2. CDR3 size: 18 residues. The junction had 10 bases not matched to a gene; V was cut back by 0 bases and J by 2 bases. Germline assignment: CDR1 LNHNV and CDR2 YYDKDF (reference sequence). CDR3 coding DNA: TGTGCCACCAGCAGAGATTGGGCTAGCGGAACCCCCTACAATGAGCAGTTCTTC. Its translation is CATSRDWASGTPYNEQFF.

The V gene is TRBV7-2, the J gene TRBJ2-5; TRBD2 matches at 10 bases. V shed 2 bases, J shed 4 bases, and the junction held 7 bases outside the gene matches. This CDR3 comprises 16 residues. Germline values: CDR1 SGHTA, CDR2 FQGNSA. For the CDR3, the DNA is TGTGCCAGCAGCTTATCCCCACTAGCGGGACGAGAGACCCAGTACTTC. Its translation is CASSLSPLAGRETQYF.

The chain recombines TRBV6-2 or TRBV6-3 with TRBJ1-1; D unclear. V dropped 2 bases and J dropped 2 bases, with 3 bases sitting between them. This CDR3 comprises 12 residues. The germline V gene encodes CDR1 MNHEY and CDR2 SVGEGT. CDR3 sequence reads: CASSYINTEAFF. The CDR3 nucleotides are TGTGCCAGCAGTTACATAAACACTGAAGCTTTCTTT.

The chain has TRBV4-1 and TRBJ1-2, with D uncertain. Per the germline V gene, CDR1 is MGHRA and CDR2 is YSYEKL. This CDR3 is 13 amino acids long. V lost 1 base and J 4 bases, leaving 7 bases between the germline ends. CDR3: CASSQGSAYGYTF. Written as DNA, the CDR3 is TGCGCCAGCAGCCAAGGCAGCGCCTATGGCTACACCTTC.

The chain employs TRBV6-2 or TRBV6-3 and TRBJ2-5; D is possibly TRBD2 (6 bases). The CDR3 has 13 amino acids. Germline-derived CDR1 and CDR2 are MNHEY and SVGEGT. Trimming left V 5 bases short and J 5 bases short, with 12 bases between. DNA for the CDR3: TGTGCCAGCAGTGCATCGGGACTTGAGACCCAGTACTTC. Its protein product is CASSASGLETQYF.

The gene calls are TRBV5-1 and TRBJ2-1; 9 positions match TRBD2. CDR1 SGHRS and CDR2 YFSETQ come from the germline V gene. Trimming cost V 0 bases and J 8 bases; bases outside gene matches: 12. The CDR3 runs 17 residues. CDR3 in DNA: TGCGCCAGCAGCTTGGCCCTTGGTAGCGGGAGTCCGTATGAGCAGTTCTTC. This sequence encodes CASSLALGSGSPYEQFF.

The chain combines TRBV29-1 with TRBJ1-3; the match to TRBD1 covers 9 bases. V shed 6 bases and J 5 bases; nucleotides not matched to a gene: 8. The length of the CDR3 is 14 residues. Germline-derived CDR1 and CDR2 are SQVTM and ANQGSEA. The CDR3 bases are TGCAGCGTCCGGGACAGGGTCGACCGAAACACCATATATTTT. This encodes CSVRDRVDRNTIYF. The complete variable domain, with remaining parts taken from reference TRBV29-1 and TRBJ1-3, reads SAVISQKPSRDICQRGTSLTIQCQVDSQVTMMFWYRQQPGQSLTLIATANQGSEATYESGFVIDKFPISRPNLTFSTLTVSNMSPEDSSIYLCSVRDRVDRNTIYFGEGSWLTVV.

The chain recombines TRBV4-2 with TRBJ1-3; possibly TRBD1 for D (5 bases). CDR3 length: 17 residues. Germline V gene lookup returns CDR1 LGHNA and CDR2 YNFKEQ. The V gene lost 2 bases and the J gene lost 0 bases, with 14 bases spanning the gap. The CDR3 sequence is CASSQNTGDHSGNTIYF. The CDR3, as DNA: TGTGCCAGCAGCCAAAATACAGGTGACCACTCTGGAAACACCATATATTTT.

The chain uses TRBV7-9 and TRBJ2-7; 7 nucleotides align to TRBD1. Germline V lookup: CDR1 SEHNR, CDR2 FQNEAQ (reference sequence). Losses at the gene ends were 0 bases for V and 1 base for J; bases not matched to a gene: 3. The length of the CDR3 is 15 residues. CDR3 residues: CASSLAQGESYEQYF. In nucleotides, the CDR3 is TGTGCCAGCAGCTTAGCGCAGGGGGAATCCTACGAGCAGTACTTC.

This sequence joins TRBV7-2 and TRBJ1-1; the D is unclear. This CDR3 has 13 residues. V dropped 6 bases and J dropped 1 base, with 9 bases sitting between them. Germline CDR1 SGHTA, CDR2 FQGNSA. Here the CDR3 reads CASSTDSNTEAFF. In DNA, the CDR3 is TGTGCCAGCAGTACTGATTCGAACACTGAAGCTTTCTTT.

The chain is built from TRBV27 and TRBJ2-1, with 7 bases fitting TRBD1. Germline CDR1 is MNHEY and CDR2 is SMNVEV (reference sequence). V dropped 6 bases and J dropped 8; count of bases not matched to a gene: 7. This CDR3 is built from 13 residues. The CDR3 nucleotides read TGTGCCAGCAGGTCACGACAGGGTGATGAGCAGTTCTTC. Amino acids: CASRSRQGDEQFF.

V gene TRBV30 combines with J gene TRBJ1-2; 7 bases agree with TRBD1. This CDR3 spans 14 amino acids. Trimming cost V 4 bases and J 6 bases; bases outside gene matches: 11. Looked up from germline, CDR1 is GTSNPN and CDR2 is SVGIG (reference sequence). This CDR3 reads CAWNEPGGRNGYTF. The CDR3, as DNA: TGTGCCTGGAACGAACCAGGGGGTCGTAATGGCTACACCTTC.

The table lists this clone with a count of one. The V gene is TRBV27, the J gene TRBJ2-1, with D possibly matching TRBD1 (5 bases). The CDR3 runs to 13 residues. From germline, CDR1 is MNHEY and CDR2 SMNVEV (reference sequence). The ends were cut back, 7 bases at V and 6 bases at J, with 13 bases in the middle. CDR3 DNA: TGTGCCAGCACCGGGCCGCAGGGCAATGAGCAGTTCTTC. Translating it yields CASTGPQGNEQFF.

In nucleotides, the CDR3 is TGTGCCAGCACCAAAGGACAGGGAACAGCTGGGGCCAACGTCCTGACTTTC. As protein: CASTKGQGTAGANVLTF. The chain combines TRBV27 with TRBJ2-6; 8 bases agree with TRBD1. The CDR3 spans 17 residues. The ends lost 7 bases at V and 2 bases at J; junction bases unmatched: 10. The germline V gene encodes CDR1 MNHEY and CDR2 SMNVEV (reference sequence).

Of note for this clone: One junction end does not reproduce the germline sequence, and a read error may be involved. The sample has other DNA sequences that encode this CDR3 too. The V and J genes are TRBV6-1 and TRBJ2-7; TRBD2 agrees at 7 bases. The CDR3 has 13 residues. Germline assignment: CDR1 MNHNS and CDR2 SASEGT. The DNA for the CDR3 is TGTGCCAGCAGCGAAGCGGGGAGCTACGAGCAGTACTTC. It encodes CASSEAGSYEQYF.

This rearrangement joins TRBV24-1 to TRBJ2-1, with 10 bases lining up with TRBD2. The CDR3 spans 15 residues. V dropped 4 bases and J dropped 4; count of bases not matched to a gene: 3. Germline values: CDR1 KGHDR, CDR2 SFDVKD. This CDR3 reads CATSESLAGYNEQFF. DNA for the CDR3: TGTGCCACCAGTGAATCACTAGCGGGATACAATGAGCAGTTCTTC.

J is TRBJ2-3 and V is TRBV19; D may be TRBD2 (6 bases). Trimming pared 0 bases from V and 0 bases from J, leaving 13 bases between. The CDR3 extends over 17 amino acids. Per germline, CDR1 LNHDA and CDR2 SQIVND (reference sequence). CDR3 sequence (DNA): TGTGCCAGTAGTATAGATCGCGGGACCTCTAGCACAGATACGCAGTATTTT. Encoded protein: CASSIDRGTSSTDTQYF.

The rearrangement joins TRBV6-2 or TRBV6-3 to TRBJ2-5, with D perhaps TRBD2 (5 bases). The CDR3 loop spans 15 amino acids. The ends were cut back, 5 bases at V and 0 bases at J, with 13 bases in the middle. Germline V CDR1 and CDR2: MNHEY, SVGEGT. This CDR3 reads CASSKGSGYQETQYF. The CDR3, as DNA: TGTGCCAGCAGTAAAGGGTCGGGATACCAAGAGACCCAGTACTTC.

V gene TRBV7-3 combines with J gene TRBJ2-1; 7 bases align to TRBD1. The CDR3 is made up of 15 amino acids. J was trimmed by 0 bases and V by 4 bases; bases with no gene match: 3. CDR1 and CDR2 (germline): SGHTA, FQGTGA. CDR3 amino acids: CASSWGQSSYNEQFF. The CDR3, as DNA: TGTGCCAGCAGCTGGGGACAGAGCTCCTACAATGAGCAGTTCTTC.

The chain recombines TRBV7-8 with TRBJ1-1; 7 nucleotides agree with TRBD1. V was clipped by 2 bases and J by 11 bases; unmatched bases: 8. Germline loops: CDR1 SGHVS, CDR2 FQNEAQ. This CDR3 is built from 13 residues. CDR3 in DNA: TGTGCCAGCAGCTTAACCGCAGGGGGTTTGGCTTTCTTT. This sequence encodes CASSLTAGGLAFF. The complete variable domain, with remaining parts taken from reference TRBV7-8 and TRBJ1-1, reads GAGVSQSPRYKVAKRGQDVALRCDPISGHVSLFWYQQALGQGPEFLTYFQNEAQLDKSGLPSDRFFAERPEGSVSTLKIQRTQQEDSAVYLCASSLTAGGLAFFGQGTRLTVV.

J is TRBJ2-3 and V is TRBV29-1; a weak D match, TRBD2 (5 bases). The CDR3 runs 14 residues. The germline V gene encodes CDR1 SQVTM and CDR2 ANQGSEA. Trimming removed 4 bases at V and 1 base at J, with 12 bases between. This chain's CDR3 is CSVARGRGTDTQYF. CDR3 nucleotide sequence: TGCAGCGTTGCTCGGGGTCGGGGCACAGATACGCAGTATTTT.